These T cell receptor beta chains were read from a single sample in a study of technical replicates of blood from several donors. Repertoires were generated with immunoSEQ multiplex PCR, while TCRdb's copy carries only in-frame clones and drops some. The table lists over 50,000 clones, approximately 86% of them singletons. The sequenced sample consisted of PBMCs. These receptors were taken from a human donor in good health. Some clones in this sample may be carry-over from other donors' samples. Each CDR3 is given with its conserved first and last residue. The order of the fields is V gene, CDR3 protein.

TRBV4-2 | CASSQIIGPGDHYGYTF
TRBV7-2 | CASSLIGQAVTGELFF
TRBV29-1 | CSVVDSSYNEQFF
TRBV7-2 | CASSLQGVNTEAFF
TRBV5-1 | CASSSPAGTLTYEQYF
TRBV2 | CASSTDRGGNQPQHF
TRBV11-2 | CASSLVEGSSYEQYF
TRBV5-1 | CASAADVGTQYNEQFF
TRBV4-2 | CASSQARTEAFF
TRBV18 | CASSPLDSMNTEAFF
TRBV6-5 | CASSKGGQSNQPQHF
TRBV21-1 | CASSKARGQPPSEQYF
TRBV6-5 | CASRNGQAYGYTF
TRBV2 | CASSRNRALNNSPLHF
TRBV6-5 | CASSYVAGGPGELFF
TRBV6-5 | CASSRTQINSPLHF
TRBV14 | CASSQDSYEQYF
TRBV6-1 | CASSEREEETQYF
TRBV2 | CASTGGTLNYGYTF
TRBV4-3 | CASSQVDMGLVFYNEQFF
TRBV19 | CASSRLGAASYEQYF
TRBV18 | CASSRAGGSSPYPTDTQYF
TRBV10-3 | CATRAGTNPDEQYF
TRBV29-1 | CSVDLTGLAGVPQETQYF
TRBV7-9 | CASSPHARVGFSYNEQFF
TRBV5-1 | CASSVTGTGFGNTIYF
TRBV4-3 | CASSQDEETEAFF
TRBV5-1 | CASSPVINTEAFF
TRBV6-5 | CASSYSFSRASYEQYF
TRBV10-3 | CAISPGGYGYTF
TRBV7-2 | CASSPGEGYNEQFF
TRBV5-4 | CASSLDPSRGGRAYEQYF
TRBV4-2 | CASSLTGEEDTEAFF
TRBV10-3 | CAISETTGSEKLFF
TRBV11-1 | CASSPGGGRSDEQFF
TRBV15 | CATSEERASNTGELFF
TRBV7-9 | CASSKDRVGTDTQYF
TRBV7-9 | CASSASQGWAAYEQYF
TRBV5-1 | CASSLVADYNEQFF
TRBV25-1 | CASSEQNYGYTF
TRBV19 | CASSMRTGGEQEQYF
TRBV19 | CASSGWPGTGNTIYF
TRBV19 | CASTAGVTYEQYF
TRBV19 | CASSRSGTGTRTDGYTF
TRBV7-8 | CASSSTSGGYNEQFF
TRBV2 | CASGGAYGYTF
TRBV7-9 | CASSLTSGTYNEQFF
TRBV4-3 | CASSQEARPSSPLHF
TRBV19 | CASSQTGNEQYF
TRBV6-5 | CASSSAEQGFHEQYF
TRBV7-3 | CASSLGQGTTQYF
TRBV7-6 | CASSLGGLSGELFF
TRBV15 | CATSRDSHSGRGNEQFF
TRBV6-4 | CASTTLGSQPQHF
TRBV7-7 | CASSPRGSDEQFF
TRBV7-2 | CASSSPRGRFEEQFF
TRBV7-9 | CASSLAGRNTEAFF
TRBV6-1 | CASRPQGQGGYEQYF
TRBV19 | CASRRLAGVVPRNEQFF